One TCR beta chain is described in this entry. Antigen specificity is unknown. This record belongs to a study of early stage breast cancer tumors. Study-wide results and limits: Commonly generated sequences made up most enriched TCRB sequences shared between patients.

V was clipped by 5 bases and J by 0 bases; unmatched bases: 5. The CDR3 covers 15 residues. CDR1 KGHSH and CDR2 LQKENI come from the germline V gene. Clones were read by immunoSEQ multiplex PCR, and TCRdb kept only the in-frame ones, dropping some. The sample includes about 50,000 clones, 60% to 85% of them seen just once. The chain employs TRBV18 and TRBJ2-3; 7 bases are shared with TRBD2. This sequence originates from a person in their thirties with breast cancer. The sequencing input was blood. CDR3 region: CASSSSGTSTDTQYF. DNA of the CDR3: TGTGCCAGCTCATCTAGCGGAACTAGCACAGATACGCAGTATTTT.